A selection of T cell receptor beta chains follows, all from one sample in a study of blood T cell repertoires in COVID-19. Only in-frame clones appear in the TCRdb table, and some are missing; sequencing was by immunoSEQ multiplex PCR. The sample consists of around 90,000 clones, 88% of them appearing once. The material sequenced was peripheral blood. The receptor source for this set is a man in his fifties or sixties with COVID-19, enrolled during active disease. CDR3s include the opening cysteine and the closing phenylalanine or tryptophan. A D gene is named only where the DNA matches it firmly. Only some rows state a clone size, as once, few, many or a class for expanded clones.

V	D	size	J	DNA	CDR3
TRBV18	.	.	TRBJ2-5	TGTGCCAGCACTCAGGGCCACCAAGAGACCCAGTACTTC	CASTQGHQETQYF
TRBV24-1	.	.	TRBJ1-5	TGTGCCACCAGTGAGACAGCTAATCAGCCCCAGCATTTT	CATSETANQPQHF
TRBV19	.	.	TRBJ2-6	TGTGCCAGTAGTATAGCAGGGGCTGGGGCCAACGTCCTGACTTTC	CASSIAGAGANVLTF
TRBV5-5	.	few	TRBJ2-2	TGTGCCAGCAGCTCTCCCGGACTTAACACCGGGGAGCTGTTTTTT	CASSSPGLNTGELFF
TRBV9	TRBD2	.	TRBJ2-1	TGTGCCAGCAGCGTATCTAGCGGGGGGGTGAATGAGCAGTTCTTC	CASSVSSGGVNEQFF
TRBV23-1	.	.	TRBJ1-2	TGCGCCAGTTGGATGGGGGGTTCAGGGCCAAGTAACTATGGCTACACCTTC	CASWMGGSGPSNYGYTF
TRBV19	TRBD2	.	TRBJ2-1	TGTGCCAGTAGTCGAGGGACTAGCGGGTCTAATGAGCAGTTCTTC	CASSRGTSGSNEQFF
TRBV11-3	.	.	TRBJ2-3	TGTGCCAGCAGCCGAACATTCAGTAGCACAGATACGCAGTATTTT	CASSRTFSSTDTQYF
TRBV18	.	.	TRBJ2-1	TGTGCCAGCTCATCCCAAGGAGGGACCTACAATGAGCAGTTCTTC	CASSSQGGTYNEQFF
TRBV7-8	TRBD2	.	TRBJ2-1	TGTGCCAGCAGCCAGGGACTAACGGGCGAGCGGGGATCCTACAATGAGCAGTTCTTC	CASSQGLTGERGSYNEQFF
TRBV10-2	.	.	TRBJ1-3	TGCGCCAGCACCGAGTCTTGGGGGGTTCGATCTGGAAACACCATATATTTT	CASTESWGVRSGNTIYF
TRBV30	.	.	TRBJ1-2	TGTGCCTGGGACAGGAGTATTAACTATGGCTACACCTTC	CAWDRSINYGYTF
TRBV5-8	.	once	TRBJ1-2	TGTGCCAGCAGCCACCGGCCTAGGCCCCACGGCTACACCTTC	CASSHRPRPHGYTF
TRBV19	TRBD2	.	TRBJ2-1	TGTGCCAGTAGTATAAAAGGGCGGGGGAACTACAATGAGCAGTTCTTC	CASSIKGRGNYNEQFF
TRBV14	TRBD2	.	TRBJ2-3	TGTGCCAGCAGCCCCTTCTCGGGCGGGGGGAGCACAGATACGCAGTATTTT	CASSPFSGGGSTDTQYF
TRBV18	.	.	TRBJ1-6	TGTGCCAGCTCACCACAGTTTAGGACAGATAATAATTCACCCCTCCACTTT	CASSPQFRTDNNSPLHF
TRBV5-1	.	.	TRBJ2-7	TGCGCCAGCAGTGGGAGGCGGCAGGGCTACGAGCAGTACTTC	CASSGRRQGYEQYF